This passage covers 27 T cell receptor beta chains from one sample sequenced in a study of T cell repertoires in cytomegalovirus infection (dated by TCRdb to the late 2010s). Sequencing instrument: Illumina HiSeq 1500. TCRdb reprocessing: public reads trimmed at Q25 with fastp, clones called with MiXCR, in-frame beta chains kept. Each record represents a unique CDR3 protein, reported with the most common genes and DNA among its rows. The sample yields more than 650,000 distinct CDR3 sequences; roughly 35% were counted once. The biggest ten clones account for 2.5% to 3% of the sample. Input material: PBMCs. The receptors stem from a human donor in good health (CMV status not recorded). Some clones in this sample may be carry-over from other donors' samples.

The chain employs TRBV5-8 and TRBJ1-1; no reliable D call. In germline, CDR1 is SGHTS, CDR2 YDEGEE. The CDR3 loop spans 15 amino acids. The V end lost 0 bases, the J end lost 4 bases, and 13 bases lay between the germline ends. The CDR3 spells CASSLGAGYGTEAFF. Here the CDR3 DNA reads TGTGCCAGCAGCTTGGGAGCTGGGTACGGCACTGAAGCTTTCTTT.

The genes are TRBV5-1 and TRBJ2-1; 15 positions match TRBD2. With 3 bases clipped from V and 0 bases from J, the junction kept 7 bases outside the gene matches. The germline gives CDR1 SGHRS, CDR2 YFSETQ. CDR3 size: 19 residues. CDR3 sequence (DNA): TGCGCCAGCAGCTCTGGGGGACTAGCGGGAGGCCTCTCCTACAATGAGCAGTTCTTC. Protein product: CASSSGGLAGGLSYNEQFF. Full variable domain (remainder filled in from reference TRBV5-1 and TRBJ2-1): KAGVTQTPRYLIKTRGQQVTLSCSPISGHRSVSWYQQTPGQGLQFLFEYFSETQRNKGNFPGRFSGRQFSNSRSEMNVSTLELGDSALYLCASSSGGLAGGLSYNEQFFGPGTRLTVL.

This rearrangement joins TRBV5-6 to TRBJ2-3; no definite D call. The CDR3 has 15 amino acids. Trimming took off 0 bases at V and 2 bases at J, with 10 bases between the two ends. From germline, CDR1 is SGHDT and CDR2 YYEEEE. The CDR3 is CASSLGGLHTDTQYF. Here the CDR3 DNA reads TGTGCCAGCAGCTTGGGTGGCCTGCACACAGATACGCAGTATTTT.

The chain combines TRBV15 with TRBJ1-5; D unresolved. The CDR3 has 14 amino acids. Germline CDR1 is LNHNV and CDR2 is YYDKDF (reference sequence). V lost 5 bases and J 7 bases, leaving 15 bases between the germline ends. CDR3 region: CATSAPSGGQPQHF. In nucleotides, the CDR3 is TGTGCCACCAGCGCACCCTCCGGAGGACAGCCCCAGCATTTT.

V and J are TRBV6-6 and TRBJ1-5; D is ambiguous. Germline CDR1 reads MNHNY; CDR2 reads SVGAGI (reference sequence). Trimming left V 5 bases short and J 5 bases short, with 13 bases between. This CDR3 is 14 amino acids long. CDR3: CASSPRTADQPQHF. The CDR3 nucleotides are TGTGCCAGCAGTCCCCGGACGGCCGATCAGCCCCAGCATTTT.

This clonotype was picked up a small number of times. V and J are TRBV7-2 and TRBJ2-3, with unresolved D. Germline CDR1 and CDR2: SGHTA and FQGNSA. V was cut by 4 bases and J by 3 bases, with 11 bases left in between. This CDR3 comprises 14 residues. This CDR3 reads CASSSYLTTDTQYF. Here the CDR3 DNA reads TGTGCCAGCAGCTCCTACCTGACGACAGATACGCAGTATTTT.

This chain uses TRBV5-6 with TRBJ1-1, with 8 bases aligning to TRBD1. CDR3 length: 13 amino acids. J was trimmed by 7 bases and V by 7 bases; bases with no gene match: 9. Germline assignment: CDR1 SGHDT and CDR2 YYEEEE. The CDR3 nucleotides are TGTGCCAGCTCACACCAGGGGGCTGGTGAAGCTTTCTTT. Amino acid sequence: CASSHQGAGEAFF.

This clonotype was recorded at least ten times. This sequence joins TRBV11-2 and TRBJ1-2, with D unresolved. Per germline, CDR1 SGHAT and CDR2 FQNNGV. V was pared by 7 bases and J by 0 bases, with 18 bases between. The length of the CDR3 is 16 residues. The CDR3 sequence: CASTLGPSGTNYGYTF. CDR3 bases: TGTGCCAGCACCCTAGGACCAAGTGGGACTAACTATGGCTACACCTTC.

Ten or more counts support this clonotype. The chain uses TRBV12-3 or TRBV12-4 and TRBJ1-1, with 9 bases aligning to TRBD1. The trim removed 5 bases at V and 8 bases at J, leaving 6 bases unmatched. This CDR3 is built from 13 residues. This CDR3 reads CASSHGQGTEAFF. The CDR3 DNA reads TGTGCCAGCAGTCACGGACAGGGGACGGAAGCTTTCTTT.

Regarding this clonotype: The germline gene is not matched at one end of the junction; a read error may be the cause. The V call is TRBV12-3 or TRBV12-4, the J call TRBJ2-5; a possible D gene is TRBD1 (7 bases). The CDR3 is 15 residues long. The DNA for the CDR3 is TGTGCCAGCAGTTTTAGGAAAGGGGGCCGGGAGACCAAGTATTTC. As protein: CASSFRKGGRETKYF.

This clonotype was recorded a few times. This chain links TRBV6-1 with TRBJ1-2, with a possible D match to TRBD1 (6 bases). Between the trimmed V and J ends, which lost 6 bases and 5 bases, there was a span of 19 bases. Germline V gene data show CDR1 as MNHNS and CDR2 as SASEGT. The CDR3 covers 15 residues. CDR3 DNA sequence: TGTGCCAGCAGCTATACACCACCGGGGGCTTATGGCTACACCTTC. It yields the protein CASSYTPPGAYGYTF.

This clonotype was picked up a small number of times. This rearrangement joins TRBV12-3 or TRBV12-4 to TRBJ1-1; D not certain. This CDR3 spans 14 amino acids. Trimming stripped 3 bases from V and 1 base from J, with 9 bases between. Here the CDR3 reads CASSLVGWNTEAFF. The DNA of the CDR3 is TGTGCCAGCAGTTTGGTGGGTTGGAACACTGAAGCTTTCTTT.

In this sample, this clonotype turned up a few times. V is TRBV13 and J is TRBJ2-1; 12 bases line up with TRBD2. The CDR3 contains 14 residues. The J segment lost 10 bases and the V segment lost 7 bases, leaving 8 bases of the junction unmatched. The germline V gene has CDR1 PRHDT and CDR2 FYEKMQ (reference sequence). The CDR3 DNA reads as TGTGCCAGCAAGGGACTAGCGGGTTCCGGGGAGCAGTTCTTC. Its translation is CASKGLAGSGEQFF. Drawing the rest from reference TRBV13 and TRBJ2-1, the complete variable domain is AAGVIQSPRHLIKEKRETATLKCYPIPRHDTVYWYQQGPGQDPQFLISFYEKMQSDKGSIPDRFSAQQFSDYHSELNMSSLELGDSALYFCASKGLAGSGEQFFGPGTRLTVL.

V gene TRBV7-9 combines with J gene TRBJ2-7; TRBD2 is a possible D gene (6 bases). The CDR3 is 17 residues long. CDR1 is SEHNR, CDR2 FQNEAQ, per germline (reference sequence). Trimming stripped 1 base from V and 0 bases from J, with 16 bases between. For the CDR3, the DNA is TGTGCCAGCAGCTTAGTAGTGGAGGGAACTAGCTCCTACGAGCAGTACTTC. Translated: CASSLVVEGTSSYEQYF.

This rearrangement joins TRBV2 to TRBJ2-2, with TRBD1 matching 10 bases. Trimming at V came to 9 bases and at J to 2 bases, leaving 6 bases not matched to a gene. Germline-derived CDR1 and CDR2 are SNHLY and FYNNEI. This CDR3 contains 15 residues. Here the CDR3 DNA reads TGTGCCAGGGGACAGGGGATTGGCAACACCGGGGAGCTGTTTTTT. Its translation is CARGQGIGNTGELFF.

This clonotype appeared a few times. The CDR3, as DNA: TGTGCCAGCAGTGAAAAGGAGACCCAGTACTTC. It specifies CASSEKETQYF. J is TRBJ2-5 and V is TRBV6-1; D unresolved. The CDR3 runs to 11 residues. V was cut by 2 bases and J by 5 bases, with 3 bases left in between. Germline CDR1 and CDR2: MNHNS and SASEGT.

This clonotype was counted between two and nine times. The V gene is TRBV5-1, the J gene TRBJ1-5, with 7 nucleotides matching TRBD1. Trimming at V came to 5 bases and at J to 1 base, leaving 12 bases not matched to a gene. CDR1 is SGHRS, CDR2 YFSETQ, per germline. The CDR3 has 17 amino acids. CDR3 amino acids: CASRNHHRGSSNQPQHF. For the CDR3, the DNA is TGCGCCAGCAGGAATCATCACAGGGGTTCAAGCAATCAGCCCCAGCATTTT.

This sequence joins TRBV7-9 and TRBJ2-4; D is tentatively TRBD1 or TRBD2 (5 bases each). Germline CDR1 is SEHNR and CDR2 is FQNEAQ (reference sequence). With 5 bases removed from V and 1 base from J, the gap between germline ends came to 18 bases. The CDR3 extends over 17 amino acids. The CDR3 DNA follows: TGTGCCAGCAGCCCCCAGTGGGGGAGCCAGGCCAAAAACATTCAGTACTTC. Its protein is CASSPQWGSQAKNIQYF. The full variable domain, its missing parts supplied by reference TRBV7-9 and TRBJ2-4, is DTGVSQNPRHKITKRGQNVTFRCDPISEHNRLYWYRQTLGQGPEFLTYFQNEAQLEKSRLLSDRFSAERPKGSFSTLEIQRTEQGDSAMYLCASSPQWGSQAKNIQYFGAGTRLSVL.

The CDR3 DNA reads TGCGCCAGCAGCTCCTCCCCGGGGGCCAGAACCTACGAGCAGTACTTC. This sequence encodes CASSSSPGARTYEQYF. The rearrangement joins TRBV5-1 to TRBJ2-7, with D perhaps matching TRBD1 or TRBD2 (6 bases each). The germline V gene has CDR1 SGHRS and CDR2 YFSETQ. V was cut by 3 bases and J by 2 bases, with 18 bases left in between. The CDR3 is made up of 16 amino acids.

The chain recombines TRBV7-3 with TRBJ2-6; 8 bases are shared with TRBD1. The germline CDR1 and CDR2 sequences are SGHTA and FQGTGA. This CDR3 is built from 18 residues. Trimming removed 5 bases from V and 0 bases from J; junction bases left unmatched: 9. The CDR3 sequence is CASSLKTGAYSGANVLTF. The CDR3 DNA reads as TGTGCCAGCAGCCTTAAGACAGGGGCCTACTCTGGGGCCAACGTCCTGACTTTC. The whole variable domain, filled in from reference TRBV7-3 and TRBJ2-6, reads GAGVSQTPSNKVTEKGKYVELRCDPISGHTALYWYRQSLGQGPEFLIYFQGTGAADDSGLPNDRFFAVRPEGSVSTLKIQRTERGDSAVYLCASSLKTGAYSGANVLTFGAGSRLTVL.

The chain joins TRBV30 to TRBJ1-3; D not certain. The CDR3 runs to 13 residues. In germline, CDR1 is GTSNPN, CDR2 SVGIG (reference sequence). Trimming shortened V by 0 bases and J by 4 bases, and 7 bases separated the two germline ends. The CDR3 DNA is TGTGCCTGGAGTGTACATTGGGGAAACACCATATATTTT. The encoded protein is CAWSVHWGNTIYF.

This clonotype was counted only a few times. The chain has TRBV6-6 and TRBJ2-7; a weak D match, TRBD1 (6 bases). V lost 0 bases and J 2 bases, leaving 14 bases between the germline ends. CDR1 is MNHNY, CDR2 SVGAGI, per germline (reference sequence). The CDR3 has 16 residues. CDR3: CASSYSHRDKTYEQYF. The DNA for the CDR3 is TGTGCCAGCAGTTACTCACACCGGGACAAAACCTACGAGCAGTACTTC.

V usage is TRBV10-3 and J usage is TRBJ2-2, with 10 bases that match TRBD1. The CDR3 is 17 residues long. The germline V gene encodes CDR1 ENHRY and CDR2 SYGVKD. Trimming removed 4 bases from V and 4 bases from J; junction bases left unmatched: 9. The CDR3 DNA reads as TGTGCCATCAGTGCGCGACCCGGGACAGGGGTCACCGGGGAGCTGTTTTTT. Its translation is CAISARPGTGVTGELFF.

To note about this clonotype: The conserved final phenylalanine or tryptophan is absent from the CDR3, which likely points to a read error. The CDR3 nucleotides are TGTGCCAGCAGCTCCCTGGGACAGGGGTACACCGGGGAGCTGTTTTCT. Protein: CASSSLGQGYTGELFS. The V gene is TRBV5-6, the J gene TRBJ2-2; 10 positions agree with TRBD1. The junction had 5 bases not matched to a gene; V was cut back by 3 bases and J by 3 bases. From germline, CDR1 is SGHDT and CDR2 YYEEEE. This CDR3 region has 16 residues.

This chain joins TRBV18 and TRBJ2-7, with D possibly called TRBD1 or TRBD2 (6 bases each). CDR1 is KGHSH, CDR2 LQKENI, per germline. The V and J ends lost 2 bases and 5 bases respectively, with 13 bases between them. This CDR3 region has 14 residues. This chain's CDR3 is CASSPTGARDEQYF. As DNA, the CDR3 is TGTGCCAGCTCACCAACGGGGGCAAGGGACGAGCAGTACTTC.

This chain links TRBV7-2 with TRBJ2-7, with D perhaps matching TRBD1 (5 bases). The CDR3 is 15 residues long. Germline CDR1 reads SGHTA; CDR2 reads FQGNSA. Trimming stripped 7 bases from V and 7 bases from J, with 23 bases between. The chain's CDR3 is CASNRGDSNLREQYF. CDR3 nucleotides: TGTGCCAGCAACCGAGGTGACAGTAACCTACGAGAGCAGTACTTC. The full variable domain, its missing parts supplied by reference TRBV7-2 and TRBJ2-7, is GAGVSQSPSNKVTEKGKDVELRCDPISGHTALYWYRQSLGQGLEFLIYFQGNSAPDKSGLPSDRFSAERTGGSVSTLTIQRTQQEDSAVYLCASNRGDSNLREQYFGPGTRLTVT.

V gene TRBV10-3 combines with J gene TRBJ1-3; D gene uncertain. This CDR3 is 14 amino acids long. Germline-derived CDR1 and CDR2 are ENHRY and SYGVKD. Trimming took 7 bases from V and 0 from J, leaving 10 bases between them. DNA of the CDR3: TGTGCCATCATGGGAGCCTACTCTGGAAACACCATATATTTT. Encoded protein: CAIMGAYSGNTIYF.